The rows below give T cell receptor beta chains drawn from one sample of a study of shared clonotypes between healthy human individuals. The method was immunoSEQ multiplex PCR; TCRdb's version includes in-frame clones alone and lacks a portion of them. The table has some 1,900,000 clones, just under 95% seen once; the top ten hold around 1.2%. Specimen: naive CD8+ T cells sorted from blood. The receptors were sampled from a man between 18 and 35 years old in good health. The conserved cysteine and the conserved F or W are not part of the CDR3 here. A clone size is listed for some rows: how often the clone was seen (once, few, many), or a class if it is expanded.

cdr3_aa	clone_size	v_call
ASSLSPGNTDTQY	NA	TRBV7-3
ASSLGGASTYEQY	NA	TRBV27
ASSLELGVETQY	NA	TRBV7-9
ASSYGGDLGPYEQY	NA	TRBV6-5
ASSSGLNYGYT	NA	TRBV5-6
SVRGTGYPYEQY	NA	TRBV29-1
AWSVIDGYEQY	NA	TRBV30
ASSEAITEGWYEQY	NA	TRBV2
ASSQGSGGADTQY	NA	TRBV4-2
ASSIQAGGMYNEQF	NA	TRBV19
ASSLDTSTDTQY	NA	TRBV4-3
ASSLRFYNEQF	NA	TRBV27
ASSYGAGEIYNEQF	NA	TRBV6-5
ASSLRTSGKIGELF	once	TRBV27
SVRDRVAAVTGELF	once	TRBV29-1
ASSLVGSLAGNYNEQF	once	TRBV5-1
ASGLPPGAGQTRNEQF	NA	TRBV12-5
ASSQEQGDSNQPQH	NA	TRBV4-3
ASSVGTGSVDTQY	NA	TRBV2
ASSRLDLYEQY	NA	TRBV6-5
ASSLWDGEGNTEAF	NA	TRBV11-2
ASSARDSQETQY	NA	TRBV9
ASSQAPWGTSANEQF	NA	TRBV4-3
ASSLDSTSNQPQH	NA	TRBV7-9
ASSLWSRSLNTEAF	NA	TRBV11-2
ASSLAGSEQF	NA	TRBV6-5
TSHTGPVYEQY	NA	TRBV1
AATKEGGSYEQY	NA	TRBV10-3
ASTPPERPYEQY	NA	TRBV2
ASSTRLGGTHDNEQF	NA	TRBV11-2
ASIRGISYEQY	once	TRBV2
ASSEARLEYQETQY	once	TRBV2
ASSEAPGLGTGELF	NA	TRBV2
ASSLMGTKETQY	NA	TRBV27
AWWENTEAF	NA	TRBV30
ASRDTGSGYDEQF	NA	TRBV9
ASSPGPLLNTEAF	NA	TRBV7-9
ASSSRTEPYEQY	once	TRBV28
ASSSPPYYGYT	NA	TRBV13
ASSPGRGYEQY	NA	TRBV19
ASSPRTGYNYGYT	NA	TRBV4-1
ASSLGGSRPQETQY	NA	TRBV5-4
ASSSRTGGPNYGYT	NA	TRBV28
ARLDRGEYGYT	NA	TRBV2
ASSSGDRAGELF	NA	TRBV6-6
ASSWGTGADTQY	NA	TRBV5-6
ASSSQGGSSYEQY	NA	TRBV27
ASSPRAGLNQPQH	NA	TRBV7-9
ASSLGQASSYEQY	NA	TRBV13
ASSEDSHNSPLH	NA	TRBV25-1
ASSAGTDTEAF	NA	TRBV2
ASTRDSYINSYEQY	NA	TRBV2
ASSGQGLTQY	NA	TRBV10-1
ASSEAGSSYEQY	NA	TRBV2
ASSGGGAMETQY	NA	TRBV7-2
ASSPAGDTAYEQY	NA	TRBV7-3
ASSFRLGSGNTIY	few	TRBV11-3